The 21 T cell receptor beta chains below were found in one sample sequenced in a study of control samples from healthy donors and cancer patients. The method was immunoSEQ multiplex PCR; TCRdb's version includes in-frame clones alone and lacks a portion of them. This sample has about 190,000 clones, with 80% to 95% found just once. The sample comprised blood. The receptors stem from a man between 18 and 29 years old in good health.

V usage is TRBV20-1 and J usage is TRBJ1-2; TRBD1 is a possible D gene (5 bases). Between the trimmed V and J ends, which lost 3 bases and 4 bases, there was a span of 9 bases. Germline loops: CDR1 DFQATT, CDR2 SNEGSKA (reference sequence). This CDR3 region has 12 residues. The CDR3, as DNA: TGCAGTGCTAGTGGGACTGCCTATGGCTACACCTTC. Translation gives CSASGTAYGYTF.

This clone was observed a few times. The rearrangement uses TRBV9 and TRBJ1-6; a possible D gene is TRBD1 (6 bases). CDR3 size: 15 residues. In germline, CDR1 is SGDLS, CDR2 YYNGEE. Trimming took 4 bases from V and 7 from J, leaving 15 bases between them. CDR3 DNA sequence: TGTGCCAGCAGCTTAATGGGGGGCTCCAATTCACCCCTCCACTTT. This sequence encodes CASSLMGGSNSPLHF.

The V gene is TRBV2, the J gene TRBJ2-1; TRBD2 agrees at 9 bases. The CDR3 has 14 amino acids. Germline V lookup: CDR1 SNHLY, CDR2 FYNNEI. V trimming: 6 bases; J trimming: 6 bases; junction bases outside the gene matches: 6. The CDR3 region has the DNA TGTGCCAGCAGAAATAGCGGGGGTCGCAATGAGCAGTTCTTC. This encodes CASRNSGGRNEQFF.

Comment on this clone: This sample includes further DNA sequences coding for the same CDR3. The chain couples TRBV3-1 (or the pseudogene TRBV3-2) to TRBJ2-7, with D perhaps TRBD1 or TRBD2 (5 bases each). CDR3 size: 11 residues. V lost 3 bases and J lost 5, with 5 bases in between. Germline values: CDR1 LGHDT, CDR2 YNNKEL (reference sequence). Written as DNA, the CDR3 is TGTGCCAGCAGCCAGGGGGACGAGCAGTACTTC. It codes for CASSQGDEQYF.

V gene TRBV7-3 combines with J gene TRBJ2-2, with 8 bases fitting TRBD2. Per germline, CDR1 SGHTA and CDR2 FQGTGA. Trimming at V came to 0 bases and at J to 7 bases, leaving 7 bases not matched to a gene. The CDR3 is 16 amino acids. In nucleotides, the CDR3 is TGTGCCAGCAGCTTAACGGCGCCCGGGGGGGGCGGGGAGCTGTTTTTT. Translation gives CASSLTAPGGGGELFF.

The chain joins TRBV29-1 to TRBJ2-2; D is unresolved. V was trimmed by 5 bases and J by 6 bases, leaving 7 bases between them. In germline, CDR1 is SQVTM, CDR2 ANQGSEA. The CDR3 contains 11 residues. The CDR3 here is CSVHSAGELFF. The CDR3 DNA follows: TGCAGCGTTCATAGTGCCGGGGAGCTGTTTTTT.

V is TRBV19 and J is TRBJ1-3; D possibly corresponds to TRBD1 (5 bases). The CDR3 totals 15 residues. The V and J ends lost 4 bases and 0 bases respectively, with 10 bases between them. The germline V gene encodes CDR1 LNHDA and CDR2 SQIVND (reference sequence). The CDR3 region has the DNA TGTGCCAGTAGTAACCCAGGGACCTCTGGAAACACCATATATTTT. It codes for CASSNPGTSGNTIYF. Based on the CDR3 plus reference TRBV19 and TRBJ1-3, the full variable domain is DGGITQSPKYLFRKEGQNVTLSCEQNLNHDAMYWYRQDPGQGLRLIYYSQIVNDFQKGDIAEGYSVSREKKESFPLTVTSAQKNPTAFYLCASSNPGTSGNTIYFGEGSWLTVV.

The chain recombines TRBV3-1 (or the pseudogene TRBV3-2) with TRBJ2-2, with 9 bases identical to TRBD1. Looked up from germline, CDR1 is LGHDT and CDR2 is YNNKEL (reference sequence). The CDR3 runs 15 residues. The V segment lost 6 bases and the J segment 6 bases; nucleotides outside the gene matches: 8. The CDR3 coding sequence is TGTGCCAGCAGACGGGACAGGGAGTTTCCCGGGGAGCTGTTTTTT. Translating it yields CASRRDREFPGELFF.

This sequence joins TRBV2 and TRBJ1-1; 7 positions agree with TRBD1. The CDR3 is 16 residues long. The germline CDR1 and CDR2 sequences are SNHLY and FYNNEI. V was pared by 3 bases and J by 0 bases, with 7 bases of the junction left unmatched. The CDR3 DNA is TGTGCCAGCAGTGACGCACCGGGACAGCTGAACACTGAAGCTTTCTTT. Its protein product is CASSDAPGQLNTEAFF.

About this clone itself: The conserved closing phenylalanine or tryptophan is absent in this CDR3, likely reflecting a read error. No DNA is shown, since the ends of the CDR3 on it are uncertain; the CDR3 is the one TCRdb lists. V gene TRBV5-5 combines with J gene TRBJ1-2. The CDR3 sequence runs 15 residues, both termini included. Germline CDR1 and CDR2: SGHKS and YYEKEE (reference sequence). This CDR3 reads CASSLGGLGRPTLLS.

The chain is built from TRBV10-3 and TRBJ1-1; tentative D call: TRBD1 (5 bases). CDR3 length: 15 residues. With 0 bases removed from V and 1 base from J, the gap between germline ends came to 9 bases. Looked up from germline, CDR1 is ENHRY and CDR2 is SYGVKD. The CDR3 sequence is CAISESFGGNTEAFF. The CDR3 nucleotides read TGTGCCATCAGTGAGTCCTTCGGGGGGAACACTGAAGCTTTCTTT.

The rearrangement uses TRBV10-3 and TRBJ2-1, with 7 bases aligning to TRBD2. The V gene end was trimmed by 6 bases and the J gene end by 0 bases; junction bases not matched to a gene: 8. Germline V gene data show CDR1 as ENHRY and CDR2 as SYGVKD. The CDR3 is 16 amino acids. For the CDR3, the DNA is TGTGCCATCAGGTCTGGGGGGGGGATCTCCTACAATGAGCAGTTCTTC. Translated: CAIRSGGGISYNEQFF.

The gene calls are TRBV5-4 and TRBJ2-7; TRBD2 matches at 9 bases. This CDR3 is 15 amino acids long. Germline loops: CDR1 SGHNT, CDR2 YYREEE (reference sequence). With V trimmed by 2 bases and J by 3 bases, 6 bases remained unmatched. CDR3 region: CASSLLTSGYYEQYF. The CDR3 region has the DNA TGTGCCAGCAGCTTACTTACTAGCGGGTACTACGAGCAGTACTTC.

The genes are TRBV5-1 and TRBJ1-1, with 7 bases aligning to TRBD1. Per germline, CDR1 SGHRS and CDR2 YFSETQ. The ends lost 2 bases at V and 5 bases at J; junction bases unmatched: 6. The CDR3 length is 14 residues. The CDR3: CASSFAGGKTEAFF. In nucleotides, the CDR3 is TGCGCCAGCAGCTTCGCAGGGGGGAAAACTGAAGCTTTCTTT.

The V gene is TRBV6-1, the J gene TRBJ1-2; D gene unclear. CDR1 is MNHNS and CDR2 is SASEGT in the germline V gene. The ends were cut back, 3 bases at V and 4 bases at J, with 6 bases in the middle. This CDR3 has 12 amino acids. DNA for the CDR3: TGTGCCAGCAGTGATTGGGGCTATGGCTACACCTTC. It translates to CASSDWGYGYTF.

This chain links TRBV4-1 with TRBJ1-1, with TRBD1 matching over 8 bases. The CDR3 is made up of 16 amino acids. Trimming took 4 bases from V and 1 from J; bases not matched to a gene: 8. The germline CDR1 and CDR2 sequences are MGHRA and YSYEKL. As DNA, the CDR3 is TGCGCCAGCAGCCGAAAAGGACAGGGAGGGAACACTGAAGCTTTCTTT. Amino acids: CASSRKGQGGNTEAFF.

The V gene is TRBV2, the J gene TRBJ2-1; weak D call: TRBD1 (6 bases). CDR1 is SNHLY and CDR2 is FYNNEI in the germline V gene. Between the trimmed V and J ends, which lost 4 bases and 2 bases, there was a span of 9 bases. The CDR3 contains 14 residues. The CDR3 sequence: CASSVRTAYNEQFF. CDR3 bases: TGTGCCAGCAGTGTTAGGACAGCCTACAATGAGCAGTTCTTC.

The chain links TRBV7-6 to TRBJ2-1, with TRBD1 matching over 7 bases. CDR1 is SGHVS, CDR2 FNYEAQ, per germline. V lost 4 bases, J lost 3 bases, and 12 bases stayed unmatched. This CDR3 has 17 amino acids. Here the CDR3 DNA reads TGTGCCAGCAGCTCTCGACAGGGACAGCCACACTACAATGAGCAGTTCTTC. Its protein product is CASSSRQGQPHYNEQFF.

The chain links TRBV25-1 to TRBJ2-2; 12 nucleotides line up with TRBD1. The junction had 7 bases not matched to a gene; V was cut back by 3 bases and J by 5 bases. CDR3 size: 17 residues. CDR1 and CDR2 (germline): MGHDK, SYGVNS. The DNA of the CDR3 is TGTGCCAGCAGTGACCCCCCGGGACAGGGGGCAACCGGGGAGCTGTTTTTT. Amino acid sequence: CASSDPPGQGATGELFF.

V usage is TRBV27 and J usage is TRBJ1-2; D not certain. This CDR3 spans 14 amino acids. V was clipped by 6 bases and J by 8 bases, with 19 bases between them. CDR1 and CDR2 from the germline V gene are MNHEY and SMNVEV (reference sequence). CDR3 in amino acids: CASSHDPLQRGYTF. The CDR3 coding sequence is TGTGCCAGCAGCCATGATCCCCTCCAGCGAGGCTACACCTTC.

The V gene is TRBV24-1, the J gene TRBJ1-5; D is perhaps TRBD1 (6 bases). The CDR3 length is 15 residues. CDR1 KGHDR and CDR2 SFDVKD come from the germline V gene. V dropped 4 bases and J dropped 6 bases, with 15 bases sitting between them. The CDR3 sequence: CATSDGGQGGQPQHF. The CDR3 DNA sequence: TGTGCCACCAGTGACGGGGGGCAGGGAGGTCAGCCCCAGCATTTT.